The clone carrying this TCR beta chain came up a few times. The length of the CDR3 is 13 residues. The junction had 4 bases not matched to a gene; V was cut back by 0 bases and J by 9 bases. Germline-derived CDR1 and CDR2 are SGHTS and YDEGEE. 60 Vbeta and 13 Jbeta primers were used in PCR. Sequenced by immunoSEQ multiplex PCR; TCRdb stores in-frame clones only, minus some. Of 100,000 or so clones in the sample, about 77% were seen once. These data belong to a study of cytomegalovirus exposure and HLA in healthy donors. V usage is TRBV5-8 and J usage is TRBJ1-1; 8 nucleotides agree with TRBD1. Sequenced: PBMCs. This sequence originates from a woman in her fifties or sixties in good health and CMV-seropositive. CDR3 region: CASSLDRQGKAFF. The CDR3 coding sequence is TGTGCCAGCAGCTTGGACAGACAGGGGAAAGCTTTCTTT.